The 7 T cell receptor beta chains below all came from one sample that was sequenced in a study of PD-L1 blockade in urothelial cancer. Specified time point: pretreatment peripheral blood. Data came from immunoSEQ multiplex PCR; TCRdb stores just in-frame clones and leaves some out. The sample includes 130,000 or so clones, roughly 80% of them seen just once. Sample: PBMCs, taken around atezolizumab (anti-PD-L1) treatment. These TCRs come from a man aged 50 to 60 with urothelial cancer.

The chain has TRBV27 and TRBJ1-2, with 8 positions matching TRBD1. Germline values: CDR1 MNHEY, CDR2 SMNVEV (reference sequence). Losses at the gene ends were 3 bases for V and 4 bases for J; bases not matched to a gene: 7. The CDR3 spans 15 residues. CDR3 bases: TGTGCCAGCAGTTTTGGGGCAGGGGGCGGCTATGGCTACACCTTC. Its protein product is CASSFGAGGGYGYTF.

The chain combines TRBV5-1 with TRBJ1-3, with D maybe TRBD1 (6 bases). Trimming removed 4 bases at V and 2 bases at J, with 16 bases between. CDR3 length equals 16 residues. The germline CDR1 and CDR2 sequences are SGHRS and YFSETQ. The CDR3 protein is CASSRATGRTGNTIYF. The CDR3 DNA reads TGCGCCAGCAGCCGGGCAACAGGGCGGACTGGAAACACCATATATTTT.

In its sample, this clone was seen once. The chain employs TRBV4-1 and TRBJ2-7; D perhaps matches TRBD2 (5 bases). The CDR3 spans 14 residues. Germline loops: CDR1 MGHRA, CDR2 YSYEKL. V was pared by 1 base and J by 3 bases, with 10 bases between. The CDR3 coding sequence is TGCGCCAGCAGCCAAGGCCGGGGAGACTACGAGCAGTACTTC. This codes for CASSQGRGDYEQYF.

The chain couples TRBV5-4 to TRBJ2-1; 16 positions match TRBD2. This CDR3 contains 19 residues. Looked up from germline, CDR1 is SGHNT and CDR2 is YYREEE (reference sequence). The ends lost 4 bases at V and 7 bases at J; junction bases unmatched: 14. The CDR3 sequence is CASSPGLAGGELELNEQFF. The CDR3 DNA reads as TGTGCCAGCAGCCCGGGACTAGCGGGAGGGGAGCTTGAGTTAAATGAGCAGTTCTTC.

The gene calls are TRBV11-2 and TRBJ2-2; 8 bases agree with TRBD2. V was pared by 5 bases and J by 6 bases, with 5 bases of the junction left unmatched. Per germline, CDR1 SGHAT and CDR2 FQNNGV. The CDR3 loop spans 14 amino acids. CDR3 region: CASSVPGGAGELFF. The CDR3 DNA follows: TGTGCCAGCAGCGTCCCCGGGGGGGCCGGGGAGCTGTTTTTT.

This chain connects TRBV28 to TRBJ2-3, with 9 positions matching TRBD1. Germline V gives CDR1 MDHEN, CDR2 SYDVKM. This CDR3 is built from 14 residues. Unmatched junction bases numbered 1, after V lost 0 bases and J lost 6 bases. CDR3 nucleotides: TGTGCCAGCAGTTTATGGGACAGGGGTGATACGCAGTATTTT. Protein: CASSLWDRGDTQYF.

V and J are TRBV5-1 and TRBJ2-2, with D maybe TRBD2 (5 bases). The V and J ends lost 3 bases and 3 bases respectively, with 6 bases between them. This CDR3 is 13 amino acids long. Germline V CDR1 and CDR2: SGHRS, YFSETQ. The CDR3 DNA reads as TGCGCCAGCAGCTGGCGGGACACCGGGGAGCTGTTTTTT. The encoded protein is CASSWRDTGELFF.